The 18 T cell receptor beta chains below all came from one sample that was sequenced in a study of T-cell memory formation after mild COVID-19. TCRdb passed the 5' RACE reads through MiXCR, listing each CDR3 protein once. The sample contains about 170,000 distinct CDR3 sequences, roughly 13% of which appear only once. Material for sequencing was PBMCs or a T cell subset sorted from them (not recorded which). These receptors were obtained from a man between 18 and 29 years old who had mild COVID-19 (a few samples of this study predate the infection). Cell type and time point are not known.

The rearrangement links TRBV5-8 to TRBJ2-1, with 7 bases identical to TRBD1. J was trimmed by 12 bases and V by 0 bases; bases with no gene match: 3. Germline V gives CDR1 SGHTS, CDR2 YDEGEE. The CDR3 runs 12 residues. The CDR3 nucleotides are TGTGCCAGCAGCTTGGCGGGACAGAGGCAGTTCTTC. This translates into CASSLAGQRQFF.

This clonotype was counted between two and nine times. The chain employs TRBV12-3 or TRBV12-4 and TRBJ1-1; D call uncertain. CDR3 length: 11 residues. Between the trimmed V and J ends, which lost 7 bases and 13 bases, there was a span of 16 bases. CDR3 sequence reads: CASTVRLLVFF. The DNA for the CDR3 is TGTGCCAGCACCGTCCGTTTATTGGTTTTCTTT.

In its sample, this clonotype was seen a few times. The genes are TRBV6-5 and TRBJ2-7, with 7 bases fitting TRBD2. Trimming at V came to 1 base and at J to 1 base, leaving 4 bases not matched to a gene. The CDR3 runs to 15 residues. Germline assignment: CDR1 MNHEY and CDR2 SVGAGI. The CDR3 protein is CASSYYQAGSYEQYF. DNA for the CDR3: TGTGCCAGCAGTTACTACCAAGCGGGGTCCTACGAGCAGTACTTC.

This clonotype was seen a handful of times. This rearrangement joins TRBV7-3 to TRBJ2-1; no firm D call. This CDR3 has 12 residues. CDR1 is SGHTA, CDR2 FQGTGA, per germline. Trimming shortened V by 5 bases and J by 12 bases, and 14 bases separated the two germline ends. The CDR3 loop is CASSPTEGVQFF. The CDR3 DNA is TGTGCCAGCAGCCCGACGGAAGGAGTGCAGTTCTTC.

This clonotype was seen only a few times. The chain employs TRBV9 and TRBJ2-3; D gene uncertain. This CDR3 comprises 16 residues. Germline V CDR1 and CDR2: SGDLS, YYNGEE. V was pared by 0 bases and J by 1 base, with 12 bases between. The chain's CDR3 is CASSVEGFGRTDTQYF. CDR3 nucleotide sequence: TGTGCCAGCAGCGTAGAGGGCTTCGGTCGCACAGATACGCAGTATTTT.

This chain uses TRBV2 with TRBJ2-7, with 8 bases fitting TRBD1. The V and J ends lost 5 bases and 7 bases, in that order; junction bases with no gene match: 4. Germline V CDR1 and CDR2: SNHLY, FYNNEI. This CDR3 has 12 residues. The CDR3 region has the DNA TGTGCCAGCAGTTATGGACAGGGAGAGCAGTACGTC. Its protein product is CASSYGQGEQYV.

CDR3 protein: CASNSGRGPYEQYF. The CDR3 bases are TGTGCCAGCAACTCCGGCAGGGGGCCCTACGAGCAGTACTTC. The chain couples TRBV2 to TRBJ2-7; the match to TRBD1 covers 8 bases. CDR1 and CDR2 from the germline V gene are SNHLY and FYNNEI. The CDR3 sequence is 14 residues long. With 7 bases clipped from V and 2 bases from J, the junction kept 7 bases outside the gene matches.

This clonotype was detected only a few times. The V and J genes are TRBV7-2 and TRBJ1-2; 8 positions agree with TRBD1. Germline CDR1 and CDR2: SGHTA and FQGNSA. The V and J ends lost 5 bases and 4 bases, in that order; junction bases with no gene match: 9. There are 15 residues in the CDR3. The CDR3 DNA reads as TGTGCCAGCAGCGTAGACAGGGGAATTAGCTATGGCTACACCTTC. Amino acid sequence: CASSVDRGISYGYTF.

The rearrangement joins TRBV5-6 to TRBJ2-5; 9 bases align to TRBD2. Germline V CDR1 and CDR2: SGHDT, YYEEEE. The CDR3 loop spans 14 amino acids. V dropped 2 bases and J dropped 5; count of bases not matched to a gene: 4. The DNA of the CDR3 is TGTGCCAGCAGCTTTAGCGGGAGTAGGGAGACCCAGTACTTC. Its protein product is CASSFSGSRETQYF.

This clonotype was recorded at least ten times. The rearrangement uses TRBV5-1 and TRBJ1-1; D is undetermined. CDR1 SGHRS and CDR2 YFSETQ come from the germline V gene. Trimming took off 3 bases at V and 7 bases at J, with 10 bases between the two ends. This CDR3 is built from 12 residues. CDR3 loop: CASSSGPREAFF. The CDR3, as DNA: TGCGCCAGCAGCTCTGGACCGCGTGAAGCTTTCTTT.

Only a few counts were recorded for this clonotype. CDR3 in amino acids: CASSLRPPNTEAFF. CDR3 DNA sequence: TGTGCCAGCAGCTTACGTCCACCGAACACTGAAGCTTTCTTT. The chain recombines TRBV7-9 with TRBJ1-1; D gene uncertain. CDR3 length equals 14 residues. CDR1 and CDR2 from the germline V gene are SEHNR and FQNEAQ (reference sequence). V lost 2 bases and J lost 1, with 8 bases in between.

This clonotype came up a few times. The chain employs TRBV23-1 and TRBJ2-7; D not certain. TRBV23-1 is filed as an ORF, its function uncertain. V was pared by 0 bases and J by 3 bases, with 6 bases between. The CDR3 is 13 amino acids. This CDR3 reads CASSQSESYEQYV. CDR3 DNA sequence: TGCGCCAGCAGTCAATCGGAGAGCTACGAGCAGTACGTC.

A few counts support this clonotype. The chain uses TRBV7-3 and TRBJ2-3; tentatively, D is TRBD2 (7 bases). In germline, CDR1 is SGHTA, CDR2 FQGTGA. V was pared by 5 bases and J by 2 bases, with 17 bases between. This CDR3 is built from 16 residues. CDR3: CASSLRGGGATDTQYF. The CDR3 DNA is TGTGCCAGCAGCCTAAGGGGGGGCGGGGCCACAGATACGCAGTATTTT.

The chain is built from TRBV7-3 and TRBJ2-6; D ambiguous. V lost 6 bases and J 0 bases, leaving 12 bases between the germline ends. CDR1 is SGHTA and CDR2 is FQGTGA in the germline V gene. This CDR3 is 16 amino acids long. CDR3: CASSPEPSSGANVLTF. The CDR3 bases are TGTGCCAGCAGTCCTGAACCATCCTCTGGGGCCAACGTCCTGACTTTC.

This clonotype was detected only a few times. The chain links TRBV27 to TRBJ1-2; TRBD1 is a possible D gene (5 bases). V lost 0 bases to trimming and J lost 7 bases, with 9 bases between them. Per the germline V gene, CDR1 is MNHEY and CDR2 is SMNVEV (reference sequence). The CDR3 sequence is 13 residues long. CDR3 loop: CASSLSEGSGYTF. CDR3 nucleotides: TGTGCCAGCAGTTTATCAGAGGGGAGTGGCTACACCTTC.

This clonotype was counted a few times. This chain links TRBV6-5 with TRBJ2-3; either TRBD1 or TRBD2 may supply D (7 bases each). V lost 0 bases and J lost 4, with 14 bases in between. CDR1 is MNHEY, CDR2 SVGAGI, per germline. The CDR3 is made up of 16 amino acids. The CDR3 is CASSYSYSGGADTQYF. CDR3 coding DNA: TGTGCCAGCAGTTACTCGTACTCAGGGGGGGCAGATACGCAGTATTTT.

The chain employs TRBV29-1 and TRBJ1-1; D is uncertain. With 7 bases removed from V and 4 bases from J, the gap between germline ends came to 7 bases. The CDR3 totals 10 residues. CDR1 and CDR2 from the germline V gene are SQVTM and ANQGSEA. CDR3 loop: CSGASTEAFF. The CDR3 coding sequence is TGCAGCGGGGCGAGCACTGAAGCTTTCTTT. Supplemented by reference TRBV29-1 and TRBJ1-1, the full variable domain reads SAVISQKPSRDICQRGTSLTIQCQVDSQVTMMFWYRQQPGQSLTLIATANQGSEATYESGFVIDKFPISRPNLTFSTLTVSNMSPEDSSIYLCSGASTEAFFGQGTRLTVV.

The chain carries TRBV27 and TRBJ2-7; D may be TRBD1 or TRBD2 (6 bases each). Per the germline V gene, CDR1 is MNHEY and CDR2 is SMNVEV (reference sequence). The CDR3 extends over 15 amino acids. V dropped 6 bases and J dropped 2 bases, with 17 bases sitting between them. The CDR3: CASRRATGATYEQYV. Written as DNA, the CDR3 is TGTGCCAGCAGACGAGCCACGGGGGCTACCTACGAGCAGTACGTC.